This T cell receptor beta chain derives from a study of T cells in Graves' hyperthyroidism and ophthalmopathy. Study conclusions and caveats: Clonotypes that were expanded in thyroid above 0.001 mostly appeared in blood too. A model of 13 V-J pairs discriminated ophthalmopathy from stable hyperthyroidism.

This CDR3 spans 17 amino acids. The V segment lost 4 bases and the J segment 0 bases; nucleotides outside the gene matches: 6. Germline V gene lookup returns CDR1 SGHTA and CDR2 FQGNSA. Regions amplified from RNA transcripts were the TCR beta CDR3 regions. First-round RT-PCR targeting the TCR CDR3 was performed with the HTBI primer set. TCRdb independently ran MiXCR on the multiplex PCR reads; one entry per CDR3 protein. The sample lists hundreds of thousands of distinct CDR3 sequences; 45% were seen once. This clonotype was seen ten or more times. Antigen: not known. Clinical symptoms, serum thyroxine, TRAb, thyroid ultrasound and orbital computed tomography informed diagnoses.

This receptor was taken from an adult man with Graves' disease, either hyperthyroidism or ophthalmopathy (not recorded which). The chain joins TRBV7-2 to TRBJ2-6; 7 positions agree with TRBD1. Specimen: peripheral blood or thyroid tissue (not recorded which). CDR3 in DNA: TGTGCCAGCAGCTCAGACAGGGATCGCTCTGGGGCCAACGTCCTGACTTTC. It is translated as CASSSDRDRSGANVLTF. Filled out from reference TRBV7-2 and TRBJ2-6, the complete variable domain reads GAGVSQSPSNKVTEKGKDVELRCDPISGHTALYWYRQSLGQGLEFLIYFQGNSAPDKSGLPSDRFSAERTGGSVSTLTIQRTQQEDSAVYLCASSSDRDRSGANVLTFGAGSRLTVL.